The 3 T cell receptor beta chains below all came from one sample that was sequenced in a study of blood T cell repertoires in COVID-19. Produced via immunoSEQ multiplex PCR; TCRdb's table is partial and in-frame only. The sample consists of about 170,000 clones, roughly 86% of them appearing once. Sample: peripheral blood. The receptors originated from a man aged 65 to 85 with acute or convalescent COVID-19.

The rearrangement links TRBV29-1 to TRBJ2-7, with TRBD2 identical over 14 bases. Germline CDR1 and CDR2: SQVTM and ANQGSEA. The CDR3 totals 15 residues. V was clipped by 3 bases and J by 3 bases; unmatched bases: 4. The CDR3 DNA reads as TGCAGCGTTGAGACGGGACTAGCGGGAGTCTACGAGCAGTACTTC. Translated, it gives CSVETGLAGVYEQYF.

This chain connects TRBV2 to TRBJ1-1; D possibly corresponds to TRBD1 (6 bases). In germline, CDR1 is SNHLY, CDR2 FYNNEI. V was shortened by 4 bases and J by 10 bases, with 16 bases between the two germline ends. There are 13 residues in the CDR3. The CDR3 nucleotides read TGTGCCAGCAGTGTAAACAGGGCTGTAGGAGCTTTCTTT. It translates to CASSVNRAVGAFF.

This clone was recorded only once. The J gene is TRBJ1-5, the V gene TRBV24-1; D is unclear. Germline V gene lookup returns CDR1 KGHDR and CDR2 SFDVKD. Trimming pared 4 bases from V and 5 bases from J, leaving 14 bases between. The CDR3 is made up of 15 amino acids. CDR3 bases: TGTGCCACCAGTGAAGCCCCTTTTCGGGATCAGCCCCAGCATTTT. Protein product: CATSEAPFRDQPQHF.